This T cell receptor beta chain was observed in a study of T cell repertoires in cytomegalovirus infection (dated by TCRdb to the late 2010s). About the full investigation: Peptide stimulations targeted recently identified HLA-C-restricted CMV epitopes, whose presentation resists viral immunomodulation, together with well-studied HLA-B-restricted epitopes. Donor HLA type was relevant to the analysis, because carriage of CMV infection together with the matching HLA type was indicated by public TCR beta signatures.

Sequencing used an Illumina HiSeq 1500. TCRdb redid the processing of the public reads, applying fastp at Q25 and MiXCR, and retained in-frame beta chains. Every entry covers one CDR3 protein and lists the most common genes and DNA from its rows. This sample lists 900,000 to 950,000 distinct CDR3 sequences; around 32% were detected once. Of the sample, 13% falls within the top ten clones. Per the publication, the treatment or condition label means: in vitro stimulation with specific CMV peptide epitopes to enrich CMV-specific T cells. With regard to this clonotype: Its binding antigen is unknown. Base qualities are not at hand, and no much larger clone is one base apart.

The CDR3 contains 17 residues, cysteine and phenylalanine counted. Just the 51-base CDR3 DNA is kept, in frame starting at base 1. V has 7 bases trimmed and J has 2 bases trimmed; junction bases matching no gene number 7. The germline V gene specifies MNHEY as CDR1 and SVGAGI as CDR2. The paper as a whole reports these results and caveats: Cumulative frequency of public TCR beta family members discriminated carriers of CMV infection plus the relevant HLA type in this cohort and an independent 352-donor cohort. The ex vivo response was dominated by HLA-C-restricted CMV-specific TCR beta clonotypes, which also provided the single most frequent clonotype in two of eight donors.

The specimen was cultured CD8+ T cells from PBMCs, collected from culture after CMV antigen stimulation. This chain joins TRBV6-5 to TRBJ2-2; 13 bases in the middle match TRBD2. This receptor was taken from a human donor in good health (CMV status not recorded). Some clones in this sample may be carry-over from other donors' samples. At the DNA level, the sequence is TGTGCCAGCACCGAACTAGCGGGGGGGCAAAACACCGGGGAGCTGTTTTTT. This encodes CASTELAGGQNTGELFF.